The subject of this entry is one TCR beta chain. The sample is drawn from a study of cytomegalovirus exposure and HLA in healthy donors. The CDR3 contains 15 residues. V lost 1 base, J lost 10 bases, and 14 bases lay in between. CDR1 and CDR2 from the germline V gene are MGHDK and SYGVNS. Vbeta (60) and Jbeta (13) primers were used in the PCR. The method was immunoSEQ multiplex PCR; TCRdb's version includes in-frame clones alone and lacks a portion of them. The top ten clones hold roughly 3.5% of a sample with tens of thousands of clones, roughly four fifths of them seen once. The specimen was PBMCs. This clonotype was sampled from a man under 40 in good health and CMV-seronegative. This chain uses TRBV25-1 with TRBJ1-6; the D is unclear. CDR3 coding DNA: TGTGCCAGCAGTGAATTGGGTAGCGGGAGCTCACCCCTCCACTTT. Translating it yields CASSELGSGSSPLHF.